This entry describes one T cell receptor beta chain. Its target is not known. These data are taken from a study of T cell responses to AZD1222 COVID-19 vaccine. The assay was immunoSEQ multiplex PCR, and TCRdb's table has in-frame clones only and misses some. Counted here are around 190,000 clones, about 91% occurring once; the ten biggest clones make up 0.49%. Findings and limits, study-wide: Clonal diversity may have been underestimated in mostly white British donors.

This CDR3 has 18 residues. In germline, CDR1 is LGHNA, CDR2 YNFKEQ. The trim removed 0 bases at V and 5 bases at J, leaving 9 bases unmatched. Sequenced material: peripheral blood, taken on day 0 of AZD1222 vaccination. The genes are TRBV4-2 and TRBJ2-5, with 13 bases aligning to TRBD2. The TCR sequence derives from an adult in good health. CDR3 residues: CASSQELAGGIVRETQYF. CDR3 DNA sequence: TGTGCCAGCAGCCAAGAACTAGCGGGGGGGATAGTAAGGGAGACCCAGTACTTC.